The 3 T cell receptor beta chains below come from one sample, sequenced in a study of post-analysis software for immune sequencing data. Points from the study as a whole: In patients, TRBV5-6, TRBV5-1 and TRBV20-1 belonged to roughly five TRBV segments found more frequently than in controls.

TCR beta libraries were prepared from cDNA with unique molecular identifiers. In TCRdb, the PCR reads were re-called with MiXCR into one record per CDR3 protein. The profile shows approximately 730,000 distinct CDR3 sequences, just under 30% of them singletons. These receptors are not linked to any known antigen. The material sequenced was blood. The source is a girl between 5 and 17 years old with multiple sclerosis.

There are a few counts of this clonotype. This chain connects TRBV5-1 to TRBJ2-1; D is possibly TRBD1 (5 bases). There are 13 residues in the CDR3. Germline V gene lookup returns CDR1 SGHRS and CDR2 YFSETQ. Trimming took off 3 bases at V and 8 bases at J, with 12 bases between the two ends. CDR3 region: CASSWAGAHEQFF. CDR3 nucleotide sequence: TGCGCCAGCAGCTGGGCTGGGGCCCATGAGCAGTTCTTC.

V usage is TRBV7-9 and J usage is TRBJ2-1; D uncertain. Looked up from germline, CDR1 is SEHNR and CDR2 is FQNEAQ (reference sequence). The CDR3 is 12 residues long. V was clipped by 1 base and J by 8 bases, with 6 bases between them. The CDR3 DNA sequence: TGTGCCAGCAGCTTAGATTTTGATGAGCAGTTCTTC. Translated: CASSLDFDEQFF.

This clonotype appeared a few times. This chain joins TRBV24-1 and TRBJ1-6; D is unclear. Germline V lookup: CDR1 KGHDR, CDR2 SFDVKD. Trimming cost V 4 bases and J 6 bases, with 9 bases left between them. CDR3 length equals 14 residues. This CDR3 is CATSERRLNSPLHF. For the CDR3, the DNA is TGTGCCACCAGTGAGCGCCGACTTAATTCACCCCTCCACTTT.